This T cell receptor (beta chain) is drawn from a study of CD8 T cells in ankylosing spondylitis. TCRdb independently ran MiXCR on the 5' RACE reads; one entry per CDR3 protein. The data show about 360,000 distinct CDR3 sequences, under 15% seen once. CDR3 length: 13 residues. V lost 2 bases, J lost 1 base, and 4 bases lay in between. Germline V gives CDR1 LNHNV, CDR2 YYDKDF (reference sequence). This clonotype has only a few counts. The TCR comes from a male donor with ankylosing spondylitis or in good health (not recorded which). V usage is TRBV15 and J usage is TRBJ2-3; D remains ambiguous. The sample taken for sequencing was blood, either unsorted or a sorted T cell fraction (not recorded which). The CDR3 sequence: CATSRYGTDTQYF. In DNA, the CDR3 is TGTGCCACCAGCAGATACGGCACAGATACGCAGTATTTT.